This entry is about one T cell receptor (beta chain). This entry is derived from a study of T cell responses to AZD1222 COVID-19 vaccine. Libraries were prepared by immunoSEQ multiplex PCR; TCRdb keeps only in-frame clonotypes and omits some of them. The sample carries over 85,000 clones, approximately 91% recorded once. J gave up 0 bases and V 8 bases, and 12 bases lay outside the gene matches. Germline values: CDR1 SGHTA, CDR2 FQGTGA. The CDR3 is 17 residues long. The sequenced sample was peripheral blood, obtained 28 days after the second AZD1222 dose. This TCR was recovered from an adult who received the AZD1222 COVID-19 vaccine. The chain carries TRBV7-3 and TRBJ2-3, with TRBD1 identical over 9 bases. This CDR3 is CASAGLSGTGSTDTQYF. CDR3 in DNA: TGTGCCAGCGCCGGTCTCTCCGGGACAGGGAGCACAGATACGCAGTATTTT.